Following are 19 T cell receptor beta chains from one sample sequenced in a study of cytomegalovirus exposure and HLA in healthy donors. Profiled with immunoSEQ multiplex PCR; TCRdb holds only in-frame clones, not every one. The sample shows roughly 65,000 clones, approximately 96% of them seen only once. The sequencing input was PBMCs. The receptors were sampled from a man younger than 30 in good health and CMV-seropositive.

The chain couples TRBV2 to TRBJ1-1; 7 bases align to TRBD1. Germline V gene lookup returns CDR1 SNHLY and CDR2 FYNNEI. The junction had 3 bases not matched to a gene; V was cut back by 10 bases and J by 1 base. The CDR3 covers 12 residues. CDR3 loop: CATGTANTEAFF. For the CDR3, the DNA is TGTGCCACGGGGACAGCGAACACTGAAGCTTTCTTT. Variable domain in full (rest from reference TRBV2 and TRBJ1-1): EPEVTQTPSHQVTQMGQEVILRCVPISNHLYFYWYRQILGQKVEFLVSFYNNEISEKSEIFDDQFSVERPDGSNFTLKIRSTKLEDSAMYFCATGTANTEAFFGQGTRLTVV.

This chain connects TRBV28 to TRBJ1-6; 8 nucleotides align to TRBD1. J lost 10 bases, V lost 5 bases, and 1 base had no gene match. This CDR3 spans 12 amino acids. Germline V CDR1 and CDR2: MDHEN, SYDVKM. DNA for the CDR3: TGTGCCAGCAGTACAGGGGGGTCACCCCTCCACTTT. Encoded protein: CASSTGGSPLHF.

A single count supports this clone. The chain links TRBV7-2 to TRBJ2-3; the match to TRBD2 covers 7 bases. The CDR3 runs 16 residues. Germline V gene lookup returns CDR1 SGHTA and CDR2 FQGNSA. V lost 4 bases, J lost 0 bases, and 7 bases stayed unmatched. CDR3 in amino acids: CASSSGGGWSTDTQYF. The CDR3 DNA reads TGTGCCAGCAGCTCGGGGGGTGGATGGAGCACAGATACGCAGTATTTT.

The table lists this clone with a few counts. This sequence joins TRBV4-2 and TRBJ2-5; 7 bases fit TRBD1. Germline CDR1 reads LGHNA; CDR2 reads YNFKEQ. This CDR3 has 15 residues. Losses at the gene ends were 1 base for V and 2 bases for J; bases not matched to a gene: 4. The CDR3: CASSQGQGPQETQYF. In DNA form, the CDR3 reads TGTGCCAGCAGCCAAGGACAGGGTCCACAAGAGACCCAGTACTTC.

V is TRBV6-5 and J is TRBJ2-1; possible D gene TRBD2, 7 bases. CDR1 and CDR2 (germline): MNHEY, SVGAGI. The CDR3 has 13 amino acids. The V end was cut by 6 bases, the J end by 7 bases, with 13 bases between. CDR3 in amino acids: CASSKGGMNEQFF. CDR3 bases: TGTGCCAGCAGCAAGGGGGGGATGAATGAGCAGTTCTTC.

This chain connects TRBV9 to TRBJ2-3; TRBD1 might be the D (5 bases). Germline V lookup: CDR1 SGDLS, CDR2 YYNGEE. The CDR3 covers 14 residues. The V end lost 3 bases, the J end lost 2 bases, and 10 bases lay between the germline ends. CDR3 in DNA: TGTGCCAGCAGCGCGACAGTAAACACAGATACGCAGTATTTT. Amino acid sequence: CASSATVNTDTQYF.

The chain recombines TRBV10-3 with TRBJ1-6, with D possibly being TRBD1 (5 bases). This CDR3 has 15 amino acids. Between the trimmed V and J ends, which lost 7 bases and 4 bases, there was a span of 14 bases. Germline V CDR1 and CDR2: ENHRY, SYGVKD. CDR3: CAITGSPGYNSPLHF. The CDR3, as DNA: TGTGCCATCACAGGGTCACCAGGTTATAATTCACCCCTCCACTTT.

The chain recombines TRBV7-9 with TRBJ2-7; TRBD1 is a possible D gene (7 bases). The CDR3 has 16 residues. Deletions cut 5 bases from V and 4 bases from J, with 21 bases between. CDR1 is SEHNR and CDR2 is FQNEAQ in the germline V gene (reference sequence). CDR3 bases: TGTGCCAGCAGCCATAGCGGTGACAGGGTCCCATACGAGCAGTACTTC. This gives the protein CASSHSGDRVPYEQYF.

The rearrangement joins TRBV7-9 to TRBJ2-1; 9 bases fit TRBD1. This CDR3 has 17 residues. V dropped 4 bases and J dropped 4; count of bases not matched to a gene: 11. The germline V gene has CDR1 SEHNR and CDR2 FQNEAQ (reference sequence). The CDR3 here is CASSSDRGQGNYNEQFF. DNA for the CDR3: TGTGCCAGCAGCTCAGACCGTGGACAGGGGAATTACAATGAGCAGTTCTTC.

The CDR3 region has the DNA TGTGCCAGCAGCCGAGGGTCGGGGTACACAGATACGCAGTATTTT. Its translation: CASSRGSGYTDTQYF. The chain employs TRBV11-2 and TRBJ2-3, with TRBD2 as a possible D gene (5 bases). Trimming cost V 5 bases and J 2 bases, with 14 bases left between them. CDR3 length: 15 amino acids. The germline V gene encodes CDR1 SGHAT and CDR2 FQNNGV. Based on the CDR3 plus reference TRBV11-2 and TRBJ2-3, the full variable domain is EAGVAQSPRYKIIEKRQSVAFWCNPISGHATLYWYQQILGQGPKLLIQFQNNGVVDDSQLPKDRFSAERLKGVDSTLKIQPAKLEDSAVYLCASSRGSGYTDTQYFGPGTRLTVL.

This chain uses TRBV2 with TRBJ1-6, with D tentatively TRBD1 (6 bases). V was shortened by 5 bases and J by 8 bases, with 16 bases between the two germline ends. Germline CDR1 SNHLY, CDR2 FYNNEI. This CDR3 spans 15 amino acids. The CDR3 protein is CASSLAGRGDSPLHF. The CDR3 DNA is TGTGCCAGCAGTCTCGCGGGCAGGGGAGATTCACCCCTCCACTTT.

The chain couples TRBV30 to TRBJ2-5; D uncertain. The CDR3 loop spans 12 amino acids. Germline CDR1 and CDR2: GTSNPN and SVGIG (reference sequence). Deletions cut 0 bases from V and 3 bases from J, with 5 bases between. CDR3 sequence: CAWSVLKETQYF. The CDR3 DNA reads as TGTGCCTGGAGTGTATTAAAAGAGACCCAGTACTTC. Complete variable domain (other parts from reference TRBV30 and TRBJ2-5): SQTIHQWPATLVQPVGSPLSLECTVEGTSNPNLYWYRQAAGRGLQLLFYSVGIGQISSEVPQNLSASRPQDRQFILSSKKLLLSDSGFYLCAWSVLKETQYFGPGTRLLVL.

CDR3 DNA: TGTGCCAGCAGTTTAGGAGTAAGGCCTCACGAGCAGTACTTC. As protein: CASSLGVRPHEQYF. The chain recombines TRBV27 with TRBJ2-7; D is undetermined. This CDR3 is 14 amino acids long. V was shortened by 2 bases and J by 5 bases, with 13 bases between the two germline ends. Germline-derived CDR1 and CDR2 are MNHEY and SMNVEV (reference sequence).

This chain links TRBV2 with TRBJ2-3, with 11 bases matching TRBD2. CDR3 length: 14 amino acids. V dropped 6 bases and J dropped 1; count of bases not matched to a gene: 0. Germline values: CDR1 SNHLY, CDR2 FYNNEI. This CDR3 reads CASRLAGGTDTQYF. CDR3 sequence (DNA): TGTGCCAGCAGACTAGCGGGGGGCACAGATACGCAGTATTTT.

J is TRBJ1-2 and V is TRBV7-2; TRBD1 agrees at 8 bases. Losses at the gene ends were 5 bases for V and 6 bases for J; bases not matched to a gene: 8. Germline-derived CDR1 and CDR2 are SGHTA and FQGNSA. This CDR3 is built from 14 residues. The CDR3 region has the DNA TGTGCCAGCAGCCCCAGGGGGCAGGGAGATGGCTACACCTTC. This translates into CASSPRGQGDGYTF. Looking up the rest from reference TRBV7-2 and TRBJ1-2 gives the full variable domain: GAGVSQSPSNKVTEKGKDVELRCDPISGHTALYWYRQSLGQGLEFLIYFQGNSAPDKSGLPSDRFSAERTGGSVSTLTIQRTQQEDSAVYLCASSPRGQGDGYTFGSGTRLTVV.

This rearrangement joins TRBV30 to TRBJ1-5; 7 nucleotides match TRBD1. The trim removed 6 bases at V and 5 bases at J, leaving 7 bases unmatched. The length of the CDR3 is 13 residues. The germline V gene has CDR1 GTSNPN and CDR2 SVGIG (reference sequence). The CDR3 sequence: CACTTGLDQPQHF. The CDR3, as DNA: TGTGCCTGCACGACAGGGTTGGATCAGCCCCAGCATTTT. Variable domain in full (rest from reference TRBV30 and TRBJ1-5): SQTIHQWPATLVQPVGSPLSLECTVEGTSNPNLYWYRQAAGRGLQLLFYSVGIGQISSEVPQNLSASRPQDRQFILSSKKLLLSDSGFYLCACTTGLDQPQHFGDGTRLSIL.

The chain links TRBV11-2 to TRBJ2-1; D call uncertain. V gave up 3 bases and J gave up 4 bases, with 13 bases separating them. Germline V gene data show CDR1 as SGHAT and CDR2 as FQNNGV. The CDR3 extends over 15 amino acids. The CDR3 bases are TGTGCCAGCAGCTTCGGCCGACTCCCGTACAATGAGCAGTTCTTC. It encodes CASSFGRLPYNEQFF.

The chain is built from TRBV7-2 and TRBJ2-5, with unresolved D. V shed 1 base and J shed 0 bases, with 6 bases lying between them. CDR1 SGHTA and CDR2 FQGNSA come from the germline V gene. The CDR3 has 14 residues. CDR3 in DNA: TGTGCCAGCAGCTTAGAATCTTACCAAGAGACCCAGTACTTC. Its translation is CASSLESYQETQYF.

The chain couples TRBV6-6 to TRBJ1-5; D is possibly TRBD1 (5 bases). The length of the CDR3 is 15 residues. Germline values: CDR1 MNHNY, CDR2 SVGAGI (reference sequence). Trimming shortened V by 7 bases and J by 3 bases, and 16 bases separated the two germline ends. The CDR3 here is CASTKGLAINQPQHF. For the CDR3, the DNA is TGTGCCAGCACCAAGGGACTCGCGATCAATCAGCCCCAGCATTTT.